The present T cell receptor beta chain was sequenced within a study of tumor-infiltrating lymphocytes in localized non-small cell lung cancer. Germline V gene data show CDR1 as MNHEY and CDR2 as SVGAGI. V was trimmed by 6 bases and J by 0 bases, leaving 12 bases between them. This CDR3 spans 15 amino acids. TCRdb's copy holds only in-frame clones and misses some; the assay was immunoSEQ multiplex PCR. The table records 7,300 or so clones, under 80% of them present only once. Sequenced: uninvolved lung tissue not adjacent to the tumor. V gene TRBV6-5 combines with J gene TRBJ1-3; perhaps TRBD1 as D (6 bases). This receptor was obtained from a human donor with non-small cell lung cancer. CDR3 loop: CASSSGQHSGNTIYF. CDR3 sequence (DNA): TGTGCCAGCAGCTCTGGACAGCACTCTGGAAACACCATATATTTT.